This T cell receptor beta chain was captured by sequencing in a study of early T cells in non-severe SARS-CoV-2 infection (dated by TCRdb to the early 2020s). Regarding the research as a whole: Bulk RNA from unsorted whole blood was used for TCR sequencing, so alpha and beta chains could not be paired.

A case-control design nested within a healthcare worker cohort in London, UK, was used, with weekly nasopharyngeal swab PCR tests and blood sampling performed. Healthcare workers were recruited during the week of the UK lockdown, between 23 and 31 March 2020, and followed weekly for up to 16 weeks. The library came from 5' RACE. The run used a NextSeq 500. To correct for sequencing error and PCR bias, the TCR library protocol tagged individual cDNA molecules with unique molecular identifiers. Both TCR alpha and beta chains were sequenced, and tight co-correlation was observed between alpha and beta sequence abundances in each sample. In the source study's methods: V gene, J gene and CDR3 annotation of TCR sequences was performed with Decombinator V4. TCRs were defined as expanded if a significant change between any two time points was detected under a Poisson model with p below 0.0001. TCR abundances were normalised to the total number of TCRs sequenced per sample and were expressed as counts per million. MAIT TCRs were defined by TRAV1-2 paired with TRAJ12, TRAJ20 or TRAJ33, and iNKT TCRs by TRAV10 paired with TRAJ18. A search of VDJdb, accessed on 1 November 2021, was run for TCRs annotated to CMV, EBV and SARS-CoV-2, with TCRs annotated for multiple antigens excluded. The public reads were reprocessed in TCRdb via fastp at Q25 and MiXCR, keeping in-frame beta chains. Here each entry gathers all rows of one CDR3 protein and keeps the most common genes and DNA. TCRdb, not the authors, supplied the V and J calls. The sample data list tens of thousands of distinct CDR3 sequences, and roughly 5.5% of these were observed just once. The top ten constitute 4.5% of the sample.

This clonotype was observed a handful of times. Its antigen remains undetermined. No much larger clone is present one base from it, and per-base qualities are unavailable. The germline V gene encodes CDR1 MDHEN and CDR2 SYDVKM. For this chain, trimming is 2 bases at the V end and 5 bases at the J end, and the number of junction bases without a gene match is 9. The CDR3 has 17 amino acids, counting the end cysteine and phenylalanine. The kept DNA is CDR3 alone, 51 bases in frame from the first base. What the authors observed across the whole study: VDJdb matching was skewed toward anti-spike CD8 responses and likely underestimated virus-specific expansions, missing private and CD4 specificities.

Sequenced material: whole blood. The chain is encoded by TRBV28 joined to TRBJ1-5; a stretch of 10 junction bases matches TRBD1. The receptor was derived from an adult who was a healthcare worker with PCR-confirmed SARS-CoV-2 infection or an uninfected control (not recorded which). CDR3 protein: CASSLQFGTGEDQPQHF. The sequence in DNA is TGTGCCAGCAGTTTACAGTTCGGGACAGGGGAGGATCAGCCCCAGCATTTT.